The 13 T cell receptor beta chains below all came from one sample that was sequenced in a study of OX40 agonist ivuxolimab in advanced cancers. Sequenced by immunoSEQ multiplex PCR; TCRdb stores in-frame clones only, minus some. The repertoire holds 75,000 to 100,000 clones, 90% seen once, with 0.55% to 0.7% in the top ten. The sequences come from CD4+ or CD8+ T cells sorted from blood, collected in a trial of the OX40 agonist ivuxolimab. The receptors come from an adult with an advanced solid tumor such as melanoma, head and neck, liver or kidney cancer.

This chain links TRBV18 with TRBJ2-3; 9 positions agree with TRBD1. The ends lost 3 bases at V and 2 bases at J; junction bases unmatched: 6. There are 16 residues in the CDR3. Germline CDR1 KGHSH, CDR2 LQKENI. CDR3 in DNA: TGTGCCAGCTCACCGAACATACAGGGGGCCACAGATACGCAGTATTTT. Its translation is CASSPNIQGATDTQYF.

This chain links TRBV5-4 with TRBJ2-7; a weak D match, TRBD2 (5 bases). The CDR3 covers 13 residues. V was pared by 7 bases and J by 3 bases, with 14 bases between. Germline V lookup: CDR1 SGHNT, CDR2 YYREEE (reference sequence). CDR3 loop: CASRSSGVYEQYF. The CDR3 DNA is TGTGCCAGCCGTTCCAGCGGAGTCTACGAGCAGTACTTC.

CDR3 residues: CASSDRENQPQHF. CDR3 nucleotides: TGTGCCAGCAGTGACAGGGAAAATCAGCCCCAGCATTTT. The chain has TRBV6-1 and TRBJ1-5; D might be TRBD1 (5 bases). Trimming shortened V by 3 bases and J by 4 bases, and 7 bases separated the two germline ends. CDR1 MNHNS and CDR2 SASEGT come from the germline V gene. The CDR3 extends over 13 amino acids.

The chain couples TRBV28 to TRBJ2-7, with TRBD1 matching 8 bases. Per the germline V gene, CDR1 is MDHEN and CDR2 is SYDVKM. V was pared by 6 bases and J by 3 bases, with 10 bases of the junction left unmatched. The CDR3 covers 15 residues. CDR3 protein: CASSHDRGTHYEQYF. The CDR3 DNA reads as TGTGCCAGCAGCCACGACAGGGGCACCCACTACGAGCAGTACTTC.

The chain has TRBV4-3 and TRBJ2-3, with 8 bases aligning to TRBD2. The CDR3 runs to 15 residues. Germline CDR1 LGHNA, CDR2 YSLEER. V trimming: 1 base; J trimming: 2 bases; junction bases outside the gene matches: 2. For the CDR3, the DNA is TGCGCCAGCAGCCAAGTAGCGGGAACCACAGATACGCAGTATTTT. It is translated as CASSQVAGTTDTQYF.

The rearrangement links TRBV5-1 to TRBJ1-2, with D possibly TRBD1 on 6 matching bases. V was cut by 4 bases and J by 4 bases, with 17 bases left in between. The CDR3 spans 15 residues. The germline V gene has CDR1 SGHRS and CDR2 YFSETQ. Written as DNA, the CDR3 is TGCGCCAGCAGCCGGGGGGCCCGAGGGGGCTATGGCTACACCTTC. Translation: CASSRGARGGYGYTF.

This chain joins TRBV10-3 and TRBJ1-5; D remains unclear. V gave up 2 bases and J gave up 0 bases, with 14 bases separating them. The CDR3 runs to 17 residues. Per the germline V gene, CDR1 is ENHRY and CDR2 is SYGVKD. CDR3 loop: CAISERGVTFSNQPQHF. The CDR3 DNA follows: TGTGCCATCAGTGAGCGAGGAGTAACCTTTAGCAATCAGCCCCAGCATTTT.

The chain couples TRBV27 to TRBJ2-7; D might be TRBD1 (6 bases). V lost 5 bases to trimming and J lost 5 bases, with 13 bases between them. Germline V gene data show CDR1 as MNHEY and CDR2 as SMNVEV (reference sequence). This CDR3 comprises 13 residues. CDR3 sequence reads: CASSQQGNHEQYF. The CDR3 region has the DNA TGTGCCAGCAGTCAACAGGGTAACCACGAGCAGTACTTC.

J is TRBJ2-2 and V is TRBV28; D remains unclear. The CDR3 contains 13 residues. Germline lookup yields CDR1 MDHEN and CDR2 SYDVKM. Between the trimmed V and J ends, which lost 4 bases and 6 bases, there was a span of 9 bases. The CDR3 bases are TGTGCCAGCAGTTCGACGGTCCCCGGGGAGCTGTTTTTT. It yields the protein CASSSTVPGELFF.

The chain combines TRBV6-5 with TRBJ1-1; the D is unclear. V was shortened by 0 bases and J by 4 bases, with 15 bases between the two germline ends. The CDR3 totals 16 residues. Germline V gives CDR1 MNHEY, CDR2 SVGAGI. CDR3 nucleotides: TGTGCCAGCAGTTACTCACTGCCGGGAATGGGCACTGAAGCTTTCTTT. It encodes CASSYSLPGMGTEAFF.

This clone is a singleton in its sample. V and J are TRBV28 and TRBJ1-5; 7 bases fit TRBD1. Germline CDR1 is MDHEN and CDR2 is SYDVKM. The CDR3 is 16 residues long. The V and J ends lost 6 bases and 0 bases, in that order; junction bases with no gene match: 8. The CDR3 coding sequence is TGTGCCAGCAGGACAGGGACGGGTTATAGCAATCAGCCCCAGCATTTT. It is translated as CASRTGTGYSNQPQHF.

The J gene is TRBJ1-1, the V gene TRBV7-2; D gene ambiguous. CDR3 length equals 15 residues. The germline V gene has CDR1 SGHTA and CDR2 FQGNSA. V lost 5 bases to trimming and J lost 5 bases, with 18 bases between them. The CDR3 nucleotides read TGTGCCAGCAGCCACCCCCCCGGCGGAAGGACTGAAGCTTTCTTT. Its translation: CASSHPPGGRTEAFF.

The chain couples TRBV11-3 to TRBJ1-6, with 7 bases fitting TRBD1. V lost 5 bases, J lost 8 bases, and 9 bases stayed unmatched. Per germline, CDR1 SGHNT and CDR2 YENEEA. This CDR3 is built from 15 residues. The CDR3 DNA is TGTGCCAGCAGCGTAAAGTCAGGGGGGTATTCACCCCTCCACTTT. It specifies CASSVKSGGYSPLHF.